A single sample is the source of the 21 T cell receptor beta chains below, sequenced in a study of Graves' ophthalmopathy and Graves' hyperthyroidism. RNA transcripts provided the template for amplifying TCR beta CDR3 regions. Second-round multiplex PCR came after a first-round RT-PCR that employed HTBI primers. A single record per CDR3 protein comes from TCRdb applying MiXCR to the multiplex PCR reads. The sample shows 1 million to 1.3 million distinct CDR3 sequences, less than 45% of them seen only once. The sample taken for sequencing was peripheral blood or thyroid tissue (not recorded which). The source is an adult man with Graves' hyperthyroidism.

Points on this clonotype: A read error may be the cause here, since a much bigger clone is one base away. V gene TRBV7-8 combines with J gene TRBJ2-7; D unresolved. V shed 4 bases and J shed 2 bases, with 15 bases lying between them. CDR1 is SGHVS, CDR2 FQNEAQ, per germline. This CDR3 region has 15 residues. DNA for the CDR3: TGTGCCAGCAGCTCAGTTGGCAGTTCAACCTACGAGCAGTACTTC. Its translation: CASSSVGSSTYEQYF.

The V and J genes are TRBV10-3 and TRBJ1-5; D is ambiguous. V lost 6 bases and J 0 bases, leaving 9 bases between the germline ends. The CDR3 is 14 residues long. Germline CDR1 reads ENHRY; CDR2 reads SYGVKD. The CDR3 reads CAISGKGSNQPQHF. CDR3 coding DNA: TGTGCCATCAGCGGAAAAGGTAGCAATCAGCCCCAGCATTTT.

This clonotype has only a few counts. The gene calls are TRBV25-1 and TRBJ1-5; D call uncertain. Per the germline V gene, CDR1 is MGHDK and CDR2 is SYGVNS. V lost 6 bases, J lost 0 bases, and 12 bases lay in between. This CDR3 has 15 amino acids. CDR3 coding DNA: TGTGCCAGCAGCCACGGGCAGCATAGCAATCAGCCCCAGCATTTT. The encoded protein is CASSHGQHSNQPQHF.

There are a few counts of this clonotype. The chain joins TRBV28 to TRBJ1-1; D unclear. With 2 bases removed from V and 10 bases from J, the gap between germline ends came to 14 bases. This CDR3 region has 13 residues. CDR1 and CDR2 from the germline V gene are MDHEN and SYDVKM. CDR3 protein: CASSLATSLGAFF. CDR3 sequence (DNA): TGTGCCAGCAGTTTAGCGACATCGCTGGGAGCTTTCTTT. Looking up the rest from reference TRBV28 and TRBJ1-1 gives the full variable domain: DVKVTQSSRYLVKRTGEKVFLECVQDMDHENMFWYRQDPGLGLRLIYFSYDVKMKEKGDIPEGYSVSREKKERFSLILESASTNQTSMYLCASSLATSLGAFFGQGTRLTVV.

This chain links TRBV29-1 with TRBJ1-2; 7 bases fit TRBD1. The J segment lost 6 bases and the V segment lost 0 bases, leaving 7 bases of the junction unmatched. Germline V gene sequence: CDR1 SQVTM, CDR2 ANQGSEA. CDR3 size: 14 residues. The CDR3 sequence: CSVEDRGGGDGYTF. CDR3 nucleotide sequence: TGCAGCGTTGAAGATCGGGGAGGGGGCGATGGCTACACCTTC.

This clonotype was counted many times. For the CDR3, the DNA is TGTGCCAGCAGCCAGACTAGGTGGGAGACCCAGTACTTC. This gives the protein CASSQTRWETQYF. The chain couples TRBV2 to TRBJ2-5; perhaps TRBD2 as D (6 bases). The V gene's germline CDR1 is SNHLY and CDR2 FYNNEI. Trimming cost V 6 bases and J 5 bases, with 13 bases left between them. The CDR3 runs 13 residues. Based on the CDR3 plus reference TRBV2 and TRBJ2-5, the full variable domain is EPEVTQTPSHQVTQMGQEVILRCVPISNHLYFYWYRQILGQKVEFLVSFYNNEISEKSEIFDDQFSVERPDGSNFTLKIRSTKLEDSAMYFCASSQTRWETQYFGPGTRLLVL.

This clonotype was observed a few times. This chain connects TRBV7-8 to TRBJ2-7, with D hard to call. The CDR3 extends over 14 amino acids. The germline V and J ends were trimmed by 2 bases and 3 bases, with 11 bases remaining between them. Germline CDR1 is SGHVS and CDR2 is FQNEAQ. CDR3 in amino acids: CASSLITRGYEQYF. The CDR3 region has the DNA TGTGCCAGCAGCTTAATTACGCGAGGCTACGAGCAGTACTTC.

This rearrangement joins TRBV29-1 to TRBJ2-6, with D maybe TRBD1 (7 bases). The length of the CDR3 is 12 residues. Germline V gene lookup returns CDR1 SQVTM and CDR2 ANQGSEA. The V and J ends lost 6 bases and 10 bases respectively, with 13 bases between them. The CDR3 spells CSVAGTANVLTF. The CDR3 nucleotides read TGCAGCGTCGCGGGGACAGCTAACGTCCTGACTTTC.

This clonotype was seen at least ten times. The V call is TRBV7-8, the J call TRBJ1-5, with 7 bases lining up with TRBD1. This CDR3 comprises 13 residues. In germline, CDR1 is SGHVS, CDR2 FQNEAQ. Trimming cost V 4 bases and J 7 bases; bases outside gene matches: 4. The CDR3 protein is CASSSTGQQPQHF. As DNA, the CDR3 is TGTGCCAGCAGCTCGACAGGGCAGCAGCCCCAGCATTTT.

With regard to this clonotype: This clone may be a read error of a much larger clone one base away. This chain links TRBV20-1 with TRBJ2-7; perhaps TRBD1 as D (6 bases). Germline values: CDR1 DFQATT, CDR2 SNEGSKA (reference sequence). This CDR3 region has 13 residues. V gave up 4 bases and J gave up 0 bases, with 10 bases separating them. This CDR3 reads CSATGTPSYEQYF. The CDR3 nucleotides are TGCAGTGCTACCGGGACACCCTCCTACGAGCAGTACTTC.

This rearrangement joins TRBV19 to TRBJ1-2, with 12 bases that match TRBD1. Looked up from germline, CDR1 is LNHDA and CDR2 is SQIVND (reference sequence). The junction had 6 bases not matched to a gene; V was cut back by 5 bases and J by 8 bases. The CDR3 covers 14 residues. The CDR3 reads CASSAGTGGAGYTF. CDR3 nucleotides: TGTGCCAGTAGTGCCGGGACAGGGGGCGCAGGCTACACCTTC.

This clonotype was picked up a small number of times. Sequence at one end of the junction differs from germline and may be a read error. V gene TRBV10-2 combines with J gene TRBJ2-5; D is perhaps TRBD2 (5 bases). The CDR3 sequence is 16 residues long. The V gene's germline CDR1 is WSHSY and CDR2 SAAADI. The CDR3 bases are TGTGCCAGCAGTTACACCCTGTCCGGGGTATCAGAGACCCAGTACTTC. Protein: CASSYTLSGVSETQYF.

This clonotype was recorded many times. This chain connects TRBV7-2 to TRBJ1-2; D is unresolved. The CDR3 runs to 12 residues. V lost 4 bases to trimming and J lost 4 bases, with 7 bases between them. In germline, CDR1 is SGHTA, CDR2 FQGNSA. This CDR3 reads CASSSIIYGYTF. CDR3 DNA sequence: TGTGCCAGCAGCTCCATTATCTATGGCTACACCTTC.

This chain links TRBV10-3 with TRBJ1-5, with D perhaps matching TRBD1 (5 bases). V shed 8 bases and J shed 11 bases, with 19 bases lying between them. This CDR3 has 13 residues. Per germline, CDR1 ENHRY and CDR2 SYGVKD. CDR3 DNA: TGTGCCATCTCCCCCGGGGCCCAAGAGACCCAGCATTTT. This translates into CAISPGAQETQHF.

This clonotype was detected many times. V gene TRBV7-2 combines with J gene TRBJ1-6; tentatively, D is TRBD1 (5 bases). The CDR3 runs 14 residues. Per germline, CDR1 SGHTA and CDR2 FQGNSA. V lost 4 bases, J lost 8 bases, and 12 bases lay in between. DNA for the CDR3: TGTGCCAGCAGCTCCGGGACCATTGATTCACCCCTCCACTTT. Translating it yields CASSSGTIDSPLHF.

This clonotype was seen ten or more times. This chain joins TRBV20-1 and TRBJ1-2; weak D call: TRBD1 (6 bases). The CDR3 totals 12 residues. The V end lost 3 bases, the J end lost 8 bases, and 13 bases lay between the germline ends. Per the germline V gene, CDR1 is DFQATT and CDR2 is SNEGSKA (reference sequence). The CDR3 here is CSASQAGDGYTF. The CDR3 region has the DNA TGCAGTGCTAGCCAAGCAGGGGACGGCTACACCTTC.

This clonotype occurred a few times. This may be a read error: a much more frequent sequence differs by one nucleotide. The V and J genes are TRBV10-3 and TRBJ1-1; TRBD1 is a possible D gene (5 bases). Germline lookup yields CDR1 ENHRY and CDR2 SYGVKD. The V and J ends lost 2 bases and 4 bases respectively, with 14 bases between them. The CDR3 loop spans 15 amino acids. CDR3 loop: CAISEEGWGSTEAFF. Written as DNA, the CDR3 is TGTGCCATCAGTGAGGAAGGTTGGGGGAGCACTGAAGCTTTCTTT.

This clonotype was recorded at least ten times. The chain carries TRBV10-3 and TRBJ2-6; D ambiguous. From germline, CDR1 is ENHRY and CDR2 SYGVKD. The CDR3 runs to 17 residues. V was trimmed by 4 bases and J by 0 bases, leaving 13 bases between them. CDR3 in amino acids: CAISAVRSSSGANVLTF. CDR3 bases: TGTGCCATCAGTGCAGTTAGAAGTAGCTCTGGGGCCAACGTCCTGACTTTC.

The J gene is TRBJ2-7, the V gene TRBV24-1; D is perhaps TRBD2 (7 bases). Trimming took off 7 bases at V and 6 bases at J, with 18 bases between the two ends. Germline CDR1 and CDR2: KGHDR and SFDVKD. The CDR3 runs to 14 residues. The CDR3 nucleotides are TGTGCCACCAGCGCGGCAGGGGACTACGGCGAGCAGTACTTC. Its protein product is CATSAAGDYGEQYF.

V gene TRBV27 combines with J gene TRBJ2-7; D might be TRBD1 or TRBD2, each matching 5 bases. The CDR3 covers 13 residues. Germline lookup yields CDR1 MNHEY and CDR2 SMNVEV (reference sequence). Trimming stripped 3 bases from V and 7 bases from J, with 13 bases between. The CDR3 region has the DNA TGTGCCAGCAGTTTTGGGGGAGCCGGGGAGCAGTACTTC. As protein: CASSFGGAGEQYF.

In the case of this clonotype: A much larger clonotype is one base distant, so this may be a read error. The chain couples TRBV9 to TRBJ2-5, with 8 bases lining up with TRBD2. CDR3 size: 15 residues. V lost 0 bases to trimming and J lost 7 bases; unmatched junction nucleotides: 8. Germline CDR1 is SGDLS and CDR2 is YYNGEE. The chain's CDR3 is CASSVGGGREVTQYF. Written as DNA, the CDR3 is TGTGCCAGCAGCGTAGGCGGGGGGCGAGAAGTGACCCAGTACTTC.